Following are 23 T cell receptor beta chains from one sample sequenced in a study of T cells after yellow fever vaccination. TCRdb reanalysed the 5' RACE reads using MiXCR and keeps one entry per CDR3 protein. Among hundreds of thousands of distinct CDR3 sequences listed, roughly 20% were seen once. Sample: PBMCs, taken before the yellow fever booster vaccination. These receptor sequences come from a man between 18 and 29 years old who received the YFV17D yellow fever vaccine.

This rearrangement joins TRBV28 to TRBJ1-2; a weak D match, TRBD1 (6 bases). The ends were cut back, 2 bases at V and 4 bases at J, with 14 bases in the middle. Germline lookup yields CDR1 MDHEN and CDR2 SYDVKM. The CDR3 covers 15 residues. CDR3 protein: CASSLGGAQGYGYTF. The CDR3 region has the DNA TGTGCCAGCAGTTTAGGGGGGGCGCAGGGCTATGGCTACACCTTC.

The chain combines TRBV20-1 with TRBJ2-3, with TRBD2 as a possible D gene (6 bases). The length of the CDR3 is 14 residues. The ends were cut back, 2 bases at V and 1 base at J, with 10 bases in the middle. Germline CDR1 DFQATT, CDR2 SNEGSKA (reference sequence). The CDR3 bases are TGCAGTGCTAGAACGGGACTTGGCACAGATACGCAGTATTTT. Protein sequence: CSARTGLGTDTQYF.

The chain joins TRBV5-1 to TRBJ2-7; D gene unclear. Germline assignment: CDR1 SGHRS and CDR2 YFSETQ. CDR3 size: 11 residues. V was shortened by 1 base and J by 7 bases, with 6 bases between the two germline ends. The CDR3 sequence is CASSLMGEQYF. The CDR3 DNA sequence: TGCGCCAGCAGCTTGATGGGGGAGCAGTACTTC. The full variable domain, rest sourced from reference TRBV5-1 and TRBJ2-7, is KAGVTQTPRYLIKTRGQQVTLSCSPISGHRSVSWYQQTPGQGLQFLFEYFSETQRNKGNFPGRFSGRQFSNSRSEMNVSTLELGDSALYLCASSLMGEQYFGPGTRLTVT.

This chain joins TRBV20-1 and TRBJ2-5; D uncertain. The germline gives CDR1 DFQATT, CDR2 SNEGSKA (reference sequence). Trimming pared 0 bases from V and 1 base from J, leaving 9 bases between. This CDR3 contains 14 residues. The CDR3 region has the DNA TGCAGTGCTAGAGATCCGCGCAGCCAAGAGACCCAGTACTTC. Its translation is CSARDPRSQETQYF.

The chain joins TRBV29-1 to TRBJ2-5; the D gene could be TRBD1 or TRBD2 (5 bases each). CDR3 size: 15 residues. Germline-derived CDR1 and CDR2 are SQVTM and ANQGSEA. Deletions cut 4 bases from V and 4 bases from J, with 19 bases between. The CDR3 DNA follows: TGCAGCGTTGTCCCCTCGAGGGACGCAACAGAGACCCAGTACTTC. It codes for CSVVPSRDATETQYF.

The V and J genes are TRBV6-1 and TRBJ2-1; 7 positions match TRBD2. The germline gives CDR1 MNHNS, CDR2 SASEGT. This CDR3 has 15 residues. Trimming removed 5 bases from V and 5 bases from J; junction bases left unmatched: 9. The CDR3 region has the DNA TGTGCCAGCAGTCAAGGTCTAGCGGAAAACAATGAGCAGTTCTTC. This codes for CASSQGLAENNEQFF.

This clonotype was seen only a few times. V gene TRBV3-1 combines with J gene TRBJ2-3, with D possibly matching TRBD2 (5 bases). Germline V gene lookup returns CDR1 LGHDT and CDR2 YNNKEL (reference sequence). V was pared by 1 base and J by 4 bases, with 15 bases between. The CDR3 runs 16 residues. The chain's CDR3 is CASSQGSGVRSDTQYF. CDR3 nucleotides: TGTGCCAGCAGCCAAGGATCCGGGGTGCGGTCAGATACGCAGTATTTT.

This clonotype was observed a few times. The chain couples TRBV5-1 to TRBJ2-5; D is ambiguous. CDR3 length: 15 amino acids. Germline assignment: CDR1 SGHRS and CDR2 YFSETQ. Trimming left V 4 bases short and J 5 bases short, with 18 bases between. In DNA, the CDR3 is TGCGCCAGCAGCCCGTGGGCAAGTGTACGGGAGACCCAGTACTTC. Translated, it gives CASSPWASVRETQYF.

The genes are TRBV10-3 and TRBJ1-2; 9 bases line up with TRBD1. Per the germline V gene, CDR1 is ENHRY and CDR2 is SYGVKD. The CDR3 is 13 amino acids. After removal of 6 bases from V and 4 bases from J, the junction contained 3 bases not matched to a gene. In DNA form, the CDR3 reads TGTGCCATCAGCACGACAGGGGGCTATGGCTACACCTTC. Amino acids: CAISTTGGYGYTF.

This clonotype was observed at least ten times. A junction end diverges from the germline sequence, so it may reflect a read error. This chain uses TRBV5-1 with TRBJ2-3; a possible D gene is TRBD1 (6 bases). There are 14 residues in the CDR3. Germline V CDR1 and CDR2: SGHRS, YFSETQ. The CDR3 protein is CASSLGGPTDTQYF. CDR3 in DNA: TGTGCCAGCAGCTTAGGGGGACCGACAGATACGCAGTATTTT.

This clonotype was picked up many times. In DNA, the CDR3 is TGTGCCAGCAGCTCCATGAACAGCAATGAGCAGTTCTTC. It is translated as CASSSMNSNEQFF. The rearrangement links TRBV7-8 to TRBJ2-1; D remains ambiguous. This CDR3 contains 13 residues. Trimming removed 4 bases at V and 6 bases at J, with 10 bases between. Per germline, CDR1 SGHVS and CDR2 FQNEAQ.

A single count supports this clonotype. This chain joins TRBV11-2 and TRBJ1-2; 9 bases line up with TRBD1. Germline V CDR1 and CDR2: SGHAT, FQNNGV. Unmatched junction bases numbered 3, after V lost 4 bases and J lost 6 bases. The CDR3 totals 13 residues. The CDR3 DNA is TGTGCCAGCAGCTGGGGACAGGGTGATGGCTACACCTTC. Translating it yields CASSWGQGDGYTF.

This chain uses TRBV6-5 with TRBJ2-2, with TRBD2 matching 7 bases. The length of the CDR3 is 17 residues. Germline lookup yields CDR1 MNHEY and CDR2 SVGAGI. The junction had 9 bases not matched to a gene; V was cut back by 5 bases and J by 0 bases. The CDR3 sequence: CASSNRGGGANTGELFF. In DNA, the CDR3 is TGTGCCAGCAGTAATCGTGGCGGGGGAGCGAACACCGGGGAGCTGTTTTTT.

V usage is TRBV10-3 and J usage is TRBJ1-1; unclear D gene. V was trimmed by 5 bases and J by 1 base, leaving 8 bases between them. Germline V gene lookup returns CDR1 ENHRY and CDR2 SYGVKD. This CDR3 contains 13 residues. CDR3 coding DNA: TGTGCCATCAGTCAGGAACAGAACACTGAAGCTTTCTTT. It translates to CAISQEQNTEAFF.

The chain combines TRBV25-1 with TRBJ1-1; D uncertain. Trimming took 10 bases from V and 4 from J, leaving 10 bases between them. Per germline, CDR1 MGHDK and CDR2 SYGVNS. The CDR3 is made up of 11 amino acids. CDR3 sequence: CATLVGTEAFF. CDR3 sequence (DNA): TGTGCCACGCTGGTCGGCACTGAAGCTTTCTTT.

The chain employs TRBV6-6 and TRBJ2-7, with TRBD2 as a possible D gene (7 bases). V shed 0 bases and J shed 2 bases, with 17 bases lying between them. Germline lookup yields CDR1 MNHNY and CDR2 SVGAGI (reference sequence). CDR3 length equals 17 residues. The CDR3 is CASSYSTGGVGPYEQYF. In DNA form, the CDR3 reads TGTGCCAGCAGTTACTCGACGGGGGGCGTGGGACCCTACGAGCAGTACTTC.

This clonotype was found many times. This chain uses TRBV29-1 with TRBJ2-7; TRBD1 matches 9 bases. Germline V gives CDR1 SQVTM, CDR2 ANQGSEA. V was clipped by 2 bases and J by 2 bases; unmatched bases: 7. This CDR3 is built from 15 residues. CDR3 in amino acids: CSVERTGAGAYEQYF. CDR3 DNA: TGCAGCGTTGAAAGGACAGGGGCAGGCGCCTACGAGCAGTACTTC.

The V gene is TRBV6-4, the J gene TRBJ2-5; 9 bases fit TRBD1. The germline CDR1 and CDR2 sequences are MRHNA and SNTAGT. Trimming cost V 3 bases and J 9 bases; bases outside gene matches: 5. There are 13 residues in the CDR3. As DNA, the CDR3 is TGTGCCAGCAGTGAAAGGACAGGGGTTGCCCAGTACTTC. Translation gives CASSERTGVAQYF.

The chain combines TRBV4-2 with TRBJ1-4, with D tentatively TRBD1 (5 bases). V lost 5 bases, J lost 8 bases, and 18 bases lay in between. The CDR3 spans 15 residues. Germline CDR1 reads LGHNA; CDR2 reads YNFKEQ. DNA of the CDR3: TGTGCCAGCAGCACCCCGGTGGGGGGATGGGAAAAACTGTTTTTT. Translation gives CASSTPVGGWEKLFF.

This chain connects TRBV4-3 to TRBJ1-5; the D is unclear. The CDR3 is 15 amino acids. CDR1 LGHNA and CDR2 YSLEER come from the germline V gene. The V end lost 0 bases, the J end lost 6 bases, and 12 bases lay between the germline ends. DNA for the CDR3: TGCGCCAGCAGCCAAGACGGAACGGGAACTCAGCCCCAGCATTTT. Translating gives CASSQDGTGTQPQHF.

This chain joins TRBV11-2 and TRBJ2-4; D gene uncertain. The CDR3 loop spans 13 amino acids. Trimming pared 5 bases from V and 8 bases from J, leaving 13 bases between. The germline gives CDR1 SGHAT, CDR2 FQNNGV. The CDR3: CASSRVSQDIQYF. The CDR3 coding sequence is TGTGCCAGCAGCCGAGTAAGTCAAGACATTCAGTACTTC.

The CDR3 spells CASSIGATGELFF. The CDR3 nucleotides are TGTGCCAGCAGTATAGGAGCCACCGGGGAGCTGTTTTTT. The V and J genes are TRBV6-4 and TRBJ2-2; no clear D. The CDR3 is 13 residues long. Germline values: CDR1 MRHNA, CDR2 SNTAGT. Trimming removed 5 bases at V and 4 bases at J, with 8 bases between.

The chain joins TRBV23-1 to TRBJ1-5; 10 bases are a match to TRBD1. TRBV23-1 carries the ORF label, with uncertain function. J lost 2 bases, V lost 2 bases, and 15 bases had no gene match. The CDR3 loop spans 20 amino acids. CDR3 amino acids: CASSQPLPGQGWRGNQPQHF. CDR3 sequence (DNA): TGCGCCAGCAGTCAACCTCTACCGGGACAGGGGTGGAGGGGCAATCAGCCCCAGCATTTT.